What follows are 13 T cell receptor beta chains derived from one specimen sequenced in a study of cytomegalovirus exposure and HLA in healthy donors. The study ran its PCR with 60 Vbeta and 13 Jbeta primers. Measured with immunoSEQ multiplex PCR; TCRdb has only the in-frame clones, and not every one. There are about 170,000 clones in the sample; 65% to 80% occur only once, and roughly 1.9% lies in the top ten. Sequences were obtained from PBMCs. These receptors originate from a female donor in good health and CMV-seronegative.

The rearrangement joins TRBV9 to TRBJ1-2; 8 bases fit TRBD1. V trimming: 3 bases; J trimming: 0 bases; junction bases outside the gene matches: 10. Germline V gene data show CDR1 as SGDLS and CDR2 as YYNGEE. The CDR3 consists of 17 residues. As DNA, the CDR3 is TGTGCCAGCAGCGGACTGGACAGGGACCTTGCTAACTATGGCTACACCTTC. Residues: CASSGLDRDLANYGYTF.

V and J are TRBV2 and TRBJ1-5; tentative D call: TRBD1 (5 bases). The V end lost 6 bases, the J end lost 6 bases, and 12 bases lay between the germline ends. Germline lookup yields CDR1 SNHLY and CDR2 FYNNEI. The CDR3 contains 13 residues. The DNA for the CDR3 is TGTGCCAGCAGGGGGGAGGGCGGTCAGCCCCAGCATTTT. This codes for CASRGEGGQPQHF. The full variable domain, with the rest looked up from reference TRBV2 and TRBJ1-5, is EPEVTQTPSHQVTQMGQEVILRCVPISNHLYFYWYRQILGQKVEFLVSFYNNEISEKSEIFDDQFSVERPDGSNFTLKIRSTKLEDSAMYFCASRGEGGQPQHFGDGTRLSIL.

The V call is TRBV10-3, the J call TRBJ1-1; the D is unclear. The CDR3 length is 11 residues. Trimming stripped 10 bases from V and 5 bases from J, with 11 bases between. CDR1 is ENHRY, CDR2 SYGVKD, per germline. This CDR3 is CATGVGTEAFF. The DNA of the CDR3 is TGTGCCACCGGGGTCGGGACTGAAGCTTTCTTT.

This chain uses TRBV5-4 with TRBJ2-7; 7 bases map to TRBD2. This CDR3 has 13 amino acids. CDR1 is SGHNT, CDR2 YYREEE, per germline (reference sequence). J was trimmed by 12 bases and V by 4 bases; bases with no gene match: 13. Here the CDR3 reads CASSPTGTTPRYF. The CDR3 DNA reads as TGTGCCAGCAGCCCGACCGGGACTACCCCCCGGTACTTC.

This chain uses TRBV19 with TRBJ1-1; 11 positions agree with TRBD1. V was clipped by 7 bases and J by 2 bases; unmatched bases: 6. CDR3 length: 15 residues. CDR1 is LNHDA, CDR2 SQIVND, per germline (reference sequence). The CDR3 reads CASTPGQGENTEAFF. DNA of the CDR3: TGTGCCAGTACCCCGGGACAGGGGGAAAACACTGAAGCTTTCTTT.

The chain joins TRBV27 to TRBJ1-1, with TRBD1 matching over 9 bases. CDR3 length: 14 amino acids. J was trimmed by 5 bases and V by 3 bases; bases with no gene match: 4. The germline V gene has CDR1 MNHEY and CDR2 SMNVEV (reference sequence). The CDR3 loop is CASSFTGGLTEAFF. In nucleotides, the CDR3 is TGTGCCAGCAGTTTTACAGGGGGCCTTACTGAAGCTTTCTTT.

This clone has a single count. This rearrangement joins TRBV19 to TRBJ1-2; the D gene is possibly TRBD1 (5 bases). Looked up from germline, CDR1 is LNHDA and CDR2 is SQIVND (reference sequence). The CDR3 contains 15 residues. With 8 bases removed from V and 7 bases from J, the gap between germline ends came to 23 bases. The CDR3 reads CASQAYRGLEGGYTF. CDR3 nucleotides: TGTGCCAGTCAAGCCTATAGGGGATTGGAAGGTGGCTACACCTTC.

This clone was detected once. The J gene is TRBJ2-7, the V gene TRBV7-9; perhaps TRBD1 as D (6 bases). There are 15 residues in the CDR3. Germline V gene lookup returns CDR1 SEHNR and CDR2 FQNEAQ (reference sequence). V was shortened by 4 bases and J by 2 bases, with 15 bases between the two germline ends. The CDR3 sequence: CASSSEGQPTYEQYF. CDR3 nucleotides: TGTGCCAGCAGCTCCGAAGGACAGCCGACCTACGAGCAGTACTTC.

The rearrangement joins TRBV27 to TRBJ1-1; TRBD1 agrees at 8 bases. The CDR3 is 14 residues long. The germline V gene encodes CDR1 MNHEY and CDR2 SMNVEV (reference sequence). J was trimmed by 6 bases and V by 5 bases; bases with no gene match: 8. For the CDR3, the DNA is TGTGCCAGCAGTGGGGACAGGACAGGTCCTGAAGCTTTCTTT. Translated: CASSGDRTGPEAFF.

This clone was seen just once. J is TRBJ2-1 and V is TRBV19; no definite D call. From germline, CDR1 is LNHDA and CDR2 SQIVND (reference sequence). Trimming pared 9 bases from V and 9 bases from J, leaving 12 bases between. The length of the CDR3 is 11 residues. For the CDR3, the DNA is TGTGCCAGCTCCCAGAGGTTTGAGCAGTTCTTC. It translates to CASSQRFEQFF.

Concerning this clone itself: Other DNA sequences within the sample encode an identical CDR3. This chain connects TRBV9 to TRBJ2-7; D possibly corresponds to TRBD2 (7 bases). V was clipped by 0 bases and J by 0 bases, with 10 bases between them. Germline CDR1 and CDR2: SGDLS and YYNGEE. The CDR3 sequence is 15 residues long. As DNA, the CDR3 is TGTGCCAGCAGCGTAGCGGGGGGCAGCTCCTACGAGCAGTACTTC. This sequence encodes CASSVAGGSSYEQYF.

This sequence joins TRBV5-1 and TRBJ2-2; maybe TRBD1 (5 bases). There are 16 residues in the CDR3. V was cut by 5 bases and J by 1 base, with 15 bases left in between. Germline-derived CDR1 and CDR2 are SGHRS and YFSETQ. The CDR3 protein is CASRVSWGQNTGELFF. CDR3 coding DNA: TGCGCCAGCAGGGTAAGCTGGGGCCAGAACACCGGGGAGCTGTTTTTT.

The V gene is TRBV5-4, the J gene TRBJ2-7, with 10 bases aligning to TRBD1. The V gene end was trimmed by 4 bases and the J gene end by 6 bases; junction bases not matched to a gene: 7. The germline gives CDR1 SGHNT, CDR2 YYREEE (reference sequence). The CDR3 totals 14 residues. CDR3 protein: CASSLPGQGSEQYF. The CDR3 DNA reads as TGTGCCAGCAGCCTTCCGGGACAGGGGTCCGAGCAGTACTTC.